The rows below give T cell receptor beta chains drawn from one sample of a study of cytomegalovirus exposure and HLA in healthy donors. Assay: immunoSEQ multiplex PCR; the TCRdb copy retains only in-frame clones and omits some. The sample includes 150,000 to 200,000 clones, around 79% of them seen just once. The sequencing sample was made of PBMCs. The receptors originated from a middle-aged man in good health and CMV-seropositive. Each CDR3 is given with its conserved first and last residue. The order of the fields is J gene, D gene, V gene, clone size, CDR3 protein, CDR3 DNA. D genes are given only for firm matches. Clone size, where shown, is once, few, many, or a class for clones that have expanded.

TRBJ1-1	-	TRBV7-9	-	CASSFGENTEAFF	TGTGCCAGCAGCTTCGGGGAGAACACTGAAGCTTTCTTT
TRBJ2-1	-	TRBV2	-	CASSQLASGADEQFF	TGTGCCAGCAGCCAGCTAGCGTCTGGTGCGGATGAGCAGTTCTTC
TRBJ1-6	TRBD1	TRBV19	-	CASSTIRDRGNSPLHF	TGTGCCAGTAGTACCATCCGGGACAGGGGTAATTCACCCCTCCACTTT
TRBJ1-2	TRBD1	TRBV18	-	CASSQGTGLGYTF	TGTGCCAGCTCACAAGGGACAGGGTTAGGCTACACCTTC
TRBJ1-1	-	TRBV7-2	-	CASSPPEGMNTEAFF	TGTGCCAGCAGCCCCCCGGAGGGCATGAACACTGAAGCTTTCTTT
TRBJ2-2	TRBD2	TRBV4-1	-	CASSPYRGGLDTGELFF	TGCGCCAGCAGCCCGTACCGGGGGGGACTTGACACCGGGGAGCTGTTTTTT
TRBJ2-3	TRBD2	TRBV28	-	CASSPWGGTSTDTQYF	TGTGCCAGCAGTCCCTGGGGGGGGACTTCCACAGATACGCAGTATTTT
TRBJ1-2	-	TRBV7-2	-	CASSLGRPGEGYGYTF	TGTGCCAGCAGCTTAGGCAGGCCAGGGGAGGGCTATGGCTACACCTTC
TRBJ1-1	-	TRBV27	-	CASSFGENTEAFF	TGTGCCAGCAGTTTCGGGGAGAACACTGAAGCTTTCTTT
TRBJ1-5	-	TRBV6-1	once	CASSEPGYSNQPQHF	TGTGCCAGCAGTGAGCCCGGTTATAGCAATCAGCCCCAGCATTTT
TRBJ2-1	-	TRBV6-1	-	CASSEARPIIGNEQFF	TGTGCCAGCAGTGAAGCGCGTCCGATTATCGGCAATGAGCAGTTCTTC
TRBJ2-5	TRBD1	TRBV7-7	few	CASSLGTGFTETQYF	TGTGCCAGCAGCTTAGGGACAGGGTTTACGGAGACCCAGTACTTC